This T cell receptor (beta chain) appears in the sequencing data of a study of graft-versus-host responses after intestinal transplantation. The wider study: Those transplanted obtained multivisceral, liver-intestinal, or isolated intestinal grafts. Recipients across the board were started on anti-thymocyte globulin induction, then kept on tacrolimus and steroids for roughly 3 years. Notes on the study in general: Recipient marrow showed GvH clones, some seen first in ileum or blood.

This table comes from immunoSEQ multiplex PCR, and its TCRdb copy is limited to in-frame clones, with some not included. The sample consists of under 95,000 clones, about 89% of them appearing once. Germline V lookup: CDR1 SNHLY, CDR2 FYNNEI. Trimming cost V 11 bases and J 3 bases, with 14 bases left between them. The CDR3 loop spans 12 amino acids. As concerns this clone: Its antigen is unidentified.

This chain joins TRBV2 and TRBJ2-7; perhaps TRBD2 as D (6 bases). The sample was unstimulated CD8+ T cells sorted from spleen or lymph node cells, taken before intestinal transplant. The source is a human donor who received an intestinal transplant. CDR3 sequence reads: CALNVRGYEQYF. The CDR3 DNA reads TGTGCCCTAAACGTGCGGGGCTACGAGCAGTACTTC.